The clone carrying this T cell receptor beta chain has only one observation. Its antigen is as yet unknown. These data originate in a study of T cell responses to AZD1222 COVID-19 vaccine. Points from the study as a whole: Repertoire sampling happened only post peak T cell response. Dominant CD4 TCR responses targeted spike regions 160-218 and 743-854. Donors, mostly white British, included more females; clonal diversity was possibly underestimated.

TCRdb's table, derived via immunoSEQ multiplex PCR, lists solely in-frame clones and lacks some. The repertoire holds 130,000 or so clones, 80% to 95% seen once, with over 4% in the top ten. The sample consisted of peripheral blood, taken 28 days after the second dose of the MenACWY control vaccine. The sequence was obtained from an adult who received the MenACWY meningococcal vaccine as a control.

The CDR3 region is CASQGPDTQYF. Here the CDR3 DNA reads TGTGCCAGTCAGGGGCCAGATACGCAGTATTTT. The chain recombines TRBV7-6 with TRBJ2-3, with D possibly being TRBD1 (6 bases). Germline V gene lookup returns CDR1 SGHVS and CDR2 FNYEAQ. CDR3 length equals 11 residues. V lost 9 bases to trimming and J lost 4 bases, with 8 bases between them.